One T cell receptor (beta chain) is described in this entry. The sample originates from a study of blood T cell repertoires in COVID-19. Background on the study: Italy, Spain and the United States were the sources of the convalescent and acute COVID-19 samples. The analysed material was cDNA or gDNA that came from T cells, B-cell-depleted T cells, or PBMCs.

In germline, CDR1 is SNHLY, CDR2 FYNNEI. V dropped 4 bases and J dropped 4 bases, with 10 bases sitting between them. The CDR3 contains 14 residues. Everyone who took part was roughly 18 to 89 years old, and they came from fewer than 25 US areas. Participant reports of clinical history set cohort assignment. The assay was immunoSEQ multiplex PCR, and TCRdb's table has in-frame clones only and misses some. The sample includes roughly 240,000 clones, roughly 87% of them seen just once. V gene TRBV2 combines with J gene TRBJ1-4; D gene ambiguous. The sequence was obtained from a woman in her twenties or thirties with acute COVID-19. The sample comprised PBMCs or T cells enriched from blood (not recorded which). CDR3 residues: CASSGRQFNEKLFF. Written as DNA, the CDR3 is TGTGCCAGCAGTGGGCGGCAGTTTAATGAAAAACTGTTTTTT. Supplemented by reference TRBV2 and TRBJ1-4, the full variable domain reads EPEVTQTPSHQVTQMGQEVILRCVPISNHLYFYWYRQILGQKVEFLVSFYNNEISEKSEIFDDQFSVERPDGSNFTLKIRSTKLEDSAMYFCASSGRQFNEKLFFGSGTQLSVL.